These 5 T cell receptor beta chains share one sample of origin, sequenced in a study of OX40 agonist ivuxolimab in advanced cancers. Only in-frame clones appear in the TCRdb table, and some are missing; sequencing was by immunoSEQ multiplex PCR. The sample consists of tens of thousands of clones, about nine tenths of them appearing once. The sequencing used CD4+ or CD8+ T cells sorted from blood, collected in a trial of the OX40 agonist ivuxolimab. The source of these receptors is an adult with an advanced solid tumor such as melanoma, head and neck, liver or kidney cancer.

The gene calls are TRBV6-1 and TRBJ2-7; D is unresolved. Trimming cost V 6 bases and J 1 base, with 7 bases left between them. The CDR3 has 12 residues. Germline CDR1 and CDR2: MNHNS and SASEGT. The chain's CDR3 is CASSVGSYEQYF. As DNA, the CDR3 is TGTGCCAGCAGCGTCGGATCCTACGAGCAGTACTTC.

The chain recombines TRBV14 with TRBJ2-7; 15 nucleotides agree with TRBD2. The CDR3 loop spans 22 amino acids. Trimming removed 4 bases from V and 6 bases from J; junction bases left unmatched: 25. CDR1 is SGHDN, CDR2 FVKESK, per germline. As DNA, the CDR3 is TGTGCCAGCAGCCCGTTGTTTAGTCTGTCTCCGGGACTAGCGGGAGGTACCTCCGAGCAGTACTTC. It encodes CASSPLFSLSPGLAGGTSEQYF.

The chain links TRBV11-2 to TRBJ2-7, with D unclear. The V end was cut by 5 bases, the J end by 1 base, with 21 bases between. CDR1 is SGHAT, CDR2 FQNNGV, per germline. The CDR3 contains 17 residues. CDR3 protein: CASSRLSFQKASYEQYF. The CDR3 DNA reads TGTGCCAGCAGCCGACTGAGTTTCCAGAAGGCGTCCTACGAGCAGTACTTC.

The rearrangement joins TRBV10-1 to TRBJ2-3; TRBD1 is a possible D gene (6 bases). CDR1 is WNHNN, CDR2 SYGVQD, per germline (reference sequence). The CDR3 runs to 13 residues. V was trimmed by 6 bases and J by 4 bases, leaving 11 bases between them. In DNA, the CDR3 is TGCGCCAGCAGGTCACAGGGATCAGATACGCAGTATTTT. Translating gives CASRSQGSDTQYF.

The chain combines TRBV5-1 with TRBJ1-4, with D possibly being TRBD1 (5 bases). The CDR3 is made up of 16 amino acids. Deletions cut 0 bases from V and 0 bases from J, with 9 bases between. CDR1 SGHRS and CDR2 YFSETQ come from the germline V gene. CDR3 in DNA: TGCGCCAGCAGCTTGGGTTTACAGGCAACTAATGAAAAACTGTTTTTT. This encodes CASSLGLQATNEKLFF.